These T cell receptor beta chains were read from a single sample in a study of T cell repertoires in cytomegalovirus infection. Via MiXCR, TCRdb re-called the reads, giving one row per CDR3 protein. The sample holds around 320,000 distinct CDR3 sequences; over 7.5% are singletons and the top ten take over 3.5%. Sequencing used PBMCs. Receptors were obtained from a human donor in good health (CMV status not recorded). Some clones in this sample may be carry-over from other donors' samples. Both conserved end residues are part of each CDR3. Fields, in order: J gene, clone size, V gene, D gene, CDR3 DNA, CDR3 protein. The D gene is left open where the match is weak. Not all rows give a size; the values are once, few, many and, for expanded clones, a class.

J: TRBJ1-1
size: few
V: TRBV7-3
D: -
DNA: TGTGCCAGCAGCTTAAAACCAGGGTCGATAACTGAAGCTTTCTTT
CDR3: CASSLKPGSITEAFF

J: TRBJ2-1
size: -
V: TRBV7-2
D: TRBD2
DNA: TGTGCCAGCAGCTTAAATAAGCGGGGGGAGCAGTTCTTC
CDR3: CASSLNKRGEQFF

J: TRBJ2-2
size: -
V: TRBV7-2
D: TRBD1
DNA: TGTGCCAGCAGCCCATCGACAGGGGTCCCCGGGGAGCTGTTTTTT
CDR3: CASSPSTGVPGELFF

J: TRBJ2-4
size: many
V: TRBV12-3/TRBV12-4
D: -
DNA: TGTGCCAGCGATAAAGGGGGAAACATTCAGTACTTC
CDR3: CASDKGGNIQYF

J: TRBJ1-1
size: -
V: TRBV10-3
D: -
DNA: TGTGCCTCCCGGGCCGCGGGTGAAGCTTTCTTT
CDR3: CASRAAGEAFF

J: TRBJ2-1
size: -
V: TRBV4-1
D: -
DNA: TGCGCCAGCAGCCAGTTCGACCCGTACAATGAGCAGTTCTTC
CDR3: CASSQFDPYNEQFF

J: TRBJ2-7
size: -
V: TRBV20-1
D: TRBD2
DNA: TGCAGTGCTAGAGTTGAAGCGGGAGGTCAGTACTTC
CDR3: CSARVEAGGQYF

J: TRBJ2-2
size: many
V: TRBV7-2
D: -
DNA: TGTGCCAGCAGCCCGCAAGCCGGGGTAGGGACCGGGGAGCTGTTTTTT
CDR3: CASSPQAGVGTGELFF

J: TRBJ2-7
size: -
V: TRBV28
D: -
DNA: TGTGCCAGCAGTCCACTAGTGGCGGCCCCCGTCTACGAGCAGTACTTC
CDR3: CASSPLVAAPVYEQYF

J: TRBJ1-3
size: many
V: TRBV6-5
D: -
DNA: TGTGCCAGCAGCAGATGGTTCTCTGGAAACACCATATATTTT
CDR3: CASSRWFSGNTIYF

J: TRBJ2-3
size: -
V: TRBV6-2/TRBV6-3
D: -
DNA: TGTGCCACCCGAGGGATCCCTGTTGATACGCAGTATTTT
CDR3: CATRGIPVDTQYF

J: TRBJ2-3
size: few
V: TRBV18
D: -
DNA: TGTGCCAGCTCGCCCCGAGAGGGGGATACGCAGTATTTT
CDR3: CASSPREGDTQYF

J: TRBJ2-7
size: -
V: TRBV7-2
D: TRBD1
DNA: TGTGCCAGCAGAACCGGGACAGGGTACTACGAGCAGTACTTC
CDR3: CASRTGTGYYEQYF

J: TRBJ2-6
size: -
V: TRBV7-3
D: -
DNA: TGTGCCAGCAGCTTCACCTCCGGGTCTGGGGCCGACGTCCTGACTTTC
CDR3: CASSFTSGSGADVLTF

J: TRBJ2-1
size: -
V: TRBV25-1
D: -
DNA: TGTGCCCGCAGTGAAGGGAGGGGGCGCAATGAGCAGTTCTTC
CDR3: CARSEGRGRNEQFF

J: TRBJ1-1
size: few
V: TRBV27
D: -
DNA: TGTGCCAGCTTACACCAGGCTTTCTTT
CDR3: CASLHQAFF

J: TRBJ1-5
size: few
V: TRBV4-1
D: -
DNA: TGCGCCAGCAGCTTCGTGGGGGTTCAACAGCCCCAGCATTTT
CDR3: CASSFVGVQQPQHF

J: TRBJ2-3
size: few
V: TRBV6-2/TRBV6-3
D: TRBD2
DNA: TGTGCCAGCACCGGAACTAGCGGGCACCGCCCAGATACGCAGTATTTT
CDR3: CASTGTSGHRPDTQYF

J: TRBJ2-4
size: -
V: TRBV25-1
D: TRBD1
DNA: TGTGCCAGCAGTGAATTGGGACAGAAAAACATTCAGTACTTC
CDR3: CASSELGQKNIQYF

J: TRBJ2-5
size: few
V: TRBV4-1
D: -
DNA: TGCGCCAGCAGCCAATTCCGACGCGAAAAAGAGACCCAGTACTTC
CDR3: CASSQFRREKETQYF

J: TRBJ1-4
size: -
V: TRBV10-3
D: -
DNA: TGTGCCATCAGTGAGGACGGCCCTTATAATGAAAAACTGTTTTTT
CDR3: CAISEDGPYNEKLFF

J: TRBJ2-5
size: many
V: TRBV7-6
D: TRBD2
DNA: TGTGCCAGCAGCCTAGCGGGCAGACTAGAGACCCAGTACTTC
CDR3: CASSLAGRLETQYF

J: TRBJ1-3
size: many
V: TRBV7-6
D: -
DNA: TGTGCCAGCAGCCCCCCGGCGGCCCACTCTGGAAACACCATATATTTT
CDR3: CASSPPAAHSGNTIYF

J: TRBJ2-7
size: -
V: TRBV20-1
D: TRBD2
DNA: TGCAGTGCTAGGAAGACTCCGGGACTAGCGGGGATCTACGAGCAGTACTTC
CDR3: CSARKTPGLAGIYEQYF

J: TRBJ2-5
size: many
V: TRBV7-2
D: TRBD2
DNA: TGTGCCAGCAGCCGAGGGACTAGCGGGGGGGCCCTCCAAGAGACCCAGTACTTC
CDR3: CASSRGTSGGALQETQYF

J: TRBJ2-5
size: few
V: TRBV7-9
D: TRBD2
DNA: TGTGCCAGCAGCTCCCTAGCGGGGGGGAGGATGGAGACCCAGTACTTC
CDR3: CASSSLAGGRMETQYF

J: TRBJ2-7
size: -
V: TRBV12-3/TRBV12-4
D: TRBD1
DNA: TGTGCCAGCAGTCTACGGACAGGTCAGTACTCCTACGAGCAGTACTTC
CDR3: CASSLRTGQYSYEQYF

J: TRBJ2-2
size: -
V: TRBV6-2/TRBV6-3
D: TRBD2
DNA: TGTGCCAGCAGTTTTGTTCCGGGGGGGCCCACCGGGGAGCTGTTTTTT
CDR3: CASSFVPGGPTGELFF

J: TRBJ1-5
size: few
V: TRBV20-1
D: -
DNA: TGCAGTGCTAGAGTGGGGGGTTCGACCCAGCATTTT
CDR3: CSARVGGSTQHF

J: TRBJ2-5
size: many
V: TRBV7-2
D: TRBD2
DNA: TGTGCCAGCAGCTTAGGGGGACTAGCGGGGAAAGAGACCCAGTACTTC
CDR3: CASSLGGLAGKETQYF

J: TRBJ2-1
size: -
V: TRBV3-1
D: TRBD2
DNA: TGTGCCAGCAGACTAAGAGCGGGAGGGCCCTATGAGCAGTTCTTC
CDR3: CASRLRAGGPYEQFF

J: TRBJ2-5
size: few
V: TRBV27
D: TRBD2
DNA: TGTGCCAGCAGCCCCGGAGGGCTAGCGGGGCACCAAGAGACCCAGTACTTC
CDR3: CASSPGGLAGHQETQYF

J: TRBJ2-7
size: many
V: TRBV12-3/TRBV12-4
D: -
DNA: TGTGCCAGCAGTTCTAATAGCGAAACCTACGAGCAGTACTTC
CDR3: CASSSNSETYEQYF

J: TRBJ1-3
size: -
V: TRBV5-6
D: -
DNA: TGTGCCAGCAGCTTGTCCGGGACACCTCCTGGAATCACCATATATTTT
CDR3: CASSLSGTPPGITIYF

J: TRBJ1-2
size: many
V: TRBV28
D: -
DNA: TGTGCCAGCAGTTTGGGGGGCTTGGGTGGCTACACCTTC
CDR3: CASSLGGLGGYTF

J: TRBJ2-3
size: few
V: TRBV20-1
D: -
DNA: TGCAGTGCCGGGACCTTGTACGATACGCAGTATTTT
CDR3: CSAGTLYDTQYF

J: TRBJ2-4
size: many
V: TRBV7-6
D: -
DNA: TGTGCCAGCAGCCCACCGGATGGAGGGCGATATCTCATTCAGTACTTC
CDR3: CASSPPDGGRYLIQYF

J: TRBJ1-1
size: -
V: TRBV7-9
D: -
DNA: TGTGCCAGCAGCCCGAGTGGTTTGGGGAAGAACACTGAAGCTTTCTTT
CDR3: CASSPSGLGKNTEAFF

J: TRBJ2-3
size: many
V: TRBV7-6
D: TRBD2
DNA: TGTGCCAGCAGCTTAGTCGGGGGGGCTGCAGATACGCAGTATTTT
CDR3: CASSLVGGAADTQYF

J: TRBJ2-7
size: -
V: TRBV4-1
D: -
DNA: TGCGCCAGCAGCCAAGATCACGCGGGAAGTAGAACCTACGAGCAGTACTTC
CDR3: CASSQDHAGSRTYEQYF